Reported below is one TCR beta chain. The table came from immunoSEQ multiplex PCR; TCRdb's copy has only in-frame clones and leaves some out. The table lists hundreds of thousands of clones, 80% to 90% of them singletons. This specimen comes from a study of shared T cell receptors in the human thymus. The V end lost 3 bases, the J end lost 2 bases, and 17 bases lay between the germline ends. There are 17 residues in the CDR3. CDR1 and CDR2 from the germline V gene are MNHNS and SASEGT. These same records also appear under a second study, on human thymus T cells. That source reports: Thymus specimens were resections from corrective heart surgery. Biased V and J segment usage appeared in thymus and peripheral blood.

The sample consisted of thymocytes. This TCR came from a boy in the first two years of life with a congenital heart defect. V usage is TRBV6-1 and J usage is TRBJ1-5, with a tentative D call TRBD1 (5 bases). CDR3 residues: CASSDSTKRGGNQPQHF. CDR3 bases: TGTGCCAGCAGTGATTCCACTAAAAGGGGCGGCAATCAGCCCCAGCATTTT.